These T cell receptor beta chains were read from a single sample in a study of CD8 T cells in Susac syndrome. TCRdb re-analysed the immunoSEQ multiplex PCR reads in MiXCR, keeping a single row per CDR3 protein. The data hold 200,000 to 250,000 distinct CDR3 sequences, with around 96% observed a single time. The sample comprised CD4+ T cells from PBMCs. These receptors all come from a human donor with multiple sclerosis. Both conserved end residues are part of each CDR3. A D gene is named only where the DNA matches it firmly. Where a row states a size, it is once, few, many or the class of an expanded clone; other rows omit it.

>TRBV12-3/TRBV12-4|.|.|TRBJ1-6
CASTGDSPSSPLHF
TGTGCCAGCACCGGTGACAGTCCATCCTCACCCCTCCACTTT
>TRBV29-1|TRBD2|.|TRBJ2-3
CSVEDSGVPGDTQYF
TGCAGCGTTGAGGATAGCGGGGTGCCGGGTGATACGCAGTATTTT
>TRBV29-1|.|.|TRBJ1-1
CSAPQGVGTEAFF
TGCAGCGCCCCACAGGGTGTCGGCACTGAAGCTTTCTTT
>TRBV24-1|.|.|TRBJ2-1
CATSDSHNEQFF
TGTGCCACCAGTGATTCACACAATGAGCAGTTCTTC
>TRBV19|TRBD1|once|TRBJ1-2
CASASRGRVGGYTF
TGTGCCAGTGCGAGTAGGGGGCGAGTCGGAGGCTACACCTTC
>TRBV9|TRBD1|.|TRBJ2-1
CASSTGDRSYNEQFF
TGTGCCAGCAGCACAGGGGACCGGTCCTACAATGAGCAGTTCTTC
>TRBV10-3|.|.|TRBJ1-5
CAIRLREGQPQHF
TGTGCCATCAGACTCAGGGAGGGACAGCCCCAGCATTTT
>TRBV6-6|.|.|TRBJ1-2
CASIQGWGGYTF
TGTGCCAGCATACAGGGTTGGGGTGGCTACACCTTC
>TRBV20-1|.|.|TRBJ2-7
CSARERSGSYEQYF
TGCAGTGCTAGAGAGAGGAGCGGCTCCTACGAGCAGTACTTC
>TRBV3-1|.|few|TRBJ2-7
CASSQGRSSYEQYF
TGTGCCAGCAGCCAGGGAAGATCCTCCTACGAGCAGTACTTC
>TRBV3-1|TRBD1|.|TRBJ1-2
CASSKLRGPDGYTF
TGTGCCAGCAGCAAACTCAGGGGGCCAGATGGCTACACCTTC
>TRBV7-9|.|.|TRBJ1-1
CASSLEGRGTEAFF
TGTGCCAGCAGCTTAGAGGGTCGTGGGACTGAAGCTTTCTTT
>TRBV12-3/TRBV12-4|TRBD1|.|TRBJ2-4
CASSSDRGVKNIQYF
TGTGCCAGCAGTTCGGACAGGGGAGTAAAAAACATTCAGTACTTC
>TRBV20-1|TRBD1|.|TRBJ2-5
CSARSGTGEETQYF
TGCAGTGCTAGATCGGGAACAGGGGAGGAGACCCAGTACTTC
>TRBV20-1|TRBD2|.|TRBJ2-1
CSASFSGGGMDEQFF
TGCAGTGCTAGCTTCAGCGGGGGCGGCATGGATGAGCAGTTCTTC
>TRBV29-1|.|.|TRBJ2-5
CSVESGRAGTQYF
TGCAGCGTTGAATCGGGCAGGGCAGGGACCCAGTACTTC
>TRBV3-1|.|.|TRBJ1-1
CASTINPGMNTEAFF
TGTGCCAGCACCATCAACCCAGGCATGAACACTGAAGCTTTCTTT
>TRBV29-1|TRBD1|.|TRBJ2-1
CSVGLDRFYNEQFF
TGCAGCGTTGGTCTGGACAGGTTCTACAATGAGCAGTTCTTC
>TRBV9|TRBD1|.|TRBJ1-1
CASSVDGRGLSEAFF
TGTGCCAGCAGCGTAGACGGCAGGGGGCTGTCTGAAGCTTTCTTT
>TRBV7-8|.|.|TRBJ2-7
CASSFEGYEQYF
TGTGCCAGCAGCTTCGAGGGTTACGAGCAGTACTTC
>TRBV7-2|.|.|TRBJ2-1
CASNLDGYNEQFF
TGTGCCAGCAACCTAGATGGGTACAATGAGCAGTTCTTC
>TRBV19|TRBD1|.|TRBJ2-1
CASNHRGNNEQFF
TGTGCCAGTAATCACAGGGGCAACAATGAGCAGTTCTTC